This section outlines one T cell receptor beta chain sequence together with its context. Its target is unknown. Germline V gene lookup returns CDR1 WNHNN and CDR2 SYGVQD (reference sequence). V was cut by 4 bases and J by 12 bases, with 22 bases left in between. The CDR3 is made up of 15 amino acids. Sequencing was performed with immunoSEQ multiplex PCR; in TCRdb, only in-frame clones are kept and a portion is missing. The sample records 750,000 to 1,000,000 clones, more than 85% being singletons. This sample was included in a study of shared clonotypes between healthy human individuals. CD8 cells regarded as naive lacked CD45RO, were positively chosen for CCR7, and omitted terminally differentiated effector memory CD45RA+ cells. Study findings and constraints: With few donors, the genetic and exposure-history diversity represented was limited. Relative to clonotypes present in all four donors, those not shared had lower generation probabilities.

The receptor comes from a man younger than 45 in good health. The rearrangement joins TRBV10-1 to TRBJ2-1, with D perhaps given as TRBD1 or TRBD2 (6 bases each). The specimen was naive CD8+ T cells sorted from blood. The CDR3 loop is CASSGQGISGQGQFF. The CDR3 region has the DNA TGCGCCAGCAGTGGGCAGGGGATTAGCGGCCAAGGGCAGTTCTTC.